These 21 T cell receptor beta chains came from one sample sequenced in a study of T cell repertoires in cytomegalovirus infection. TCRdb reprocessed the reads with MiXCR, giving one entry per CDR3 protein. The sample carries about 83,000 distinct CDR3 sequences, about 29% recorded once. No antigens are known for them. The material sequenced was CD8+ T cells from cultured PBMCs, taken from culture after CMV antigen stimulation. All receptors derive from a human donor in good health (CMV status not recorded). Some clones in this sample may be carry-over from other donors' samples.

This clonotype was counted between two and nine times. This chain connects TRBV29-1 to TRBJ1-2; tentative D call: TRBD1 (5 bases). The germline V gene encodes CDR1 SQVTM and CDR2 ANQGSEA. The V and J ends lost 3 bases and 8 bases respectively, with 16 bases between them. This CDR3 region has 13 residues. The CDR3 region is CSVDGQGSVGYTF. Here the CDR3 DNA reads TGCAGCGTTGATGGGCAGGGATCAGTCGGCTACACCTTC.

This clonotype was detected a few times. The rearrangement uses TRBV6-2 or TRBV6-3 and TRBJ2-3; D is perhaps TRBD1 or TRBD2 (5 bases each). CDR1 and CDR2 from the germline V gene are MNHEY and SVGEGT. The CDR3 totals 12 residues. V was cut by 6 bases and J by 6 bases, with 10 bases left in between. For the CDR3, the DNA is TGTGCCAGCAGCGGGACCCCGGATACGCAGTATTTT. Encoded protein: CASSGTPDTQYF.

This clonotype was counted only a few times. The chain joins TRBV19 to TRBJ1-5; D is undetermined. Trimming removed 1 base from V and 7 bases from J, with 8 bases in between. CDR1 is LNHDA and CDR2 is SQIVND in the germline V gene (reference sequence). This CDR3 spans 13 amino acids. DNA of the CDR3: TGTGCCAGTAGTATAGGAGTCCTCCAGCCCCAGCATTTT. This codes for CASSIGVLQPQHF.

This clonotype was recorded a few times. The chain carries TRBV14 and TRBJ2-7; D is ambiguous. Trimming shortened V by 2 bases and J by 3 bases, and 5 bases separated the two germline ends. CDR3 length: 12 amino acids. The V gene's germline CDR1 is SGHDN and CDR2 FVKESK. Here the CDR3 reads CASSQFNYEQYF. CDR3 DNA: TGTGCCAGCAGCCAATTCAACTACGAGCAGTACTTC.

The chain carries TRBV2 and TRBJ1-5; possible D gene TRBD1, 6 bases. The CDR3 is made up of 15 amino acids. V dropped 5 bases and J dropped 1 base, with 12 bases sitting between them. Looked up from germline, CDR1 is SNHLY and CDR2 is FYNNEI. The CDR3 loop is CASSPGGQSNQPQHF. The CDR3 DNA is TGTGCCAGCAGTCCCGGGGGGCAGAGCAATCAGCCCCAGCATTTT.

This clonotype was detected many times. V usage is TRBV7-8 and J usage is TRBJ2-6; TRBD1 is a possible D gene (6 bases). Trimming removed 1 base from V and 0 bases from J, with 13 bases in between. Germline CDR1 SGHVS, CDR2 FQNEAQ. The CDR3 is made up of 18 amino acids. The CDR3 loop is CASSLDGQWISGANVLTF. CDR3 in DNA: TGTGCCAGCAGCTTAGACGGACAGTGGATCTCTGGGGCCAACGTCCTGACTTTC.

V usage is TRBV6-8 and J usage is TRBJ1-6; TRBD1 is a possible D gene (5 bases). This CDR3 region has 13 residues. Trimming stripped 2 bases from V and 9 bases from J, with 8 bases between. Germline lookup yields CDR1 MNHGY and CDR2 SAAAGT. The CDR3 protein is CASSYRGTSPLHF. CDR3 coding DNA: TGTGCCAGCAGTTACCGGGGGACTTCACCCCTCCACTTT.

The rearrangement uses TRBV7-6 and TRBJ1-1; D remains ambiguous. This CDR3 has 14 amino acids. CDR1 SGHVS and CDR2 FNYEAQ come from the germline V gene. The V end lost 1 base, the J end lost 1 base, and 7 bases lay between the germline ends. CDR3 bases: TGTGCCAGCAGCTTAGACCAGGCGAACACTGAAGCTTTCTTT. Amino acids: CASSLDQANTEAFF.

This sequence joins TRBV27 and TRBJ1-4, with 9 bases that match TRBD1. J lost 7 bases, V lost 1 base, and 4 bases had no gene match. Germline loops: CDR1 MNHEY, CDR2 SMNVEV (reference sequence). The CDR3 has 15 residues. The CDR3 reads CASSLFRDRVEKLFF. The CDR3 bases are TGTGCCAGCAGTTTATTTCGGGACAGGGTTGAAAAACTGTTTTTT.

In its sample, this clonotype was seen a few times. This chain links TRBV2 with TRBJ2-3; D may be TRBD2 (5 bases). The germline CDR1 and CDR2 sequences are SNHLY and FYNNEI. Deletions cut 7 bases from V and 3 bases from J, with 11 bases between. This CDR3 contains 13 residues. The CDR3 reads CASTPGRTDTQYF. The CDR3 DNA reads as TGTGCCAGCACCCCGGGGAGAACAGATACGCAGTATTTT.

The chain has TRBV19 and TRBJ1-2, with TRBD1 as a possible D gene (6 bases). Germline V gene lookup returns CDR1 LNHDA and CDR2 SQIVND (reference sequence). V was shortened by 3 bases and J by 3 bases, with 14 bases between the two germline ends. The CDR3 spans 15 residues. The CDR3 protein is CASSIVGGGDYGYTF. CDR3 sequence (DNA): TGTGCCAGTAGTATCGTGGGAGGGGGAGACTATGGCTACACCTTC. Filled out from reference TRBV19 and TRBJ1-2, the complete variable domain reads DGGITQSPKYLFRKEGQNVTLSCEQNLNHDAMYWYRQDPGQGLRLIYYSQIVNDFQKGDIAEGYSVSREKKESFPLTVTSAQKNPTAFYLCASSIVGGGDYGYTFGSGTRLTVV.

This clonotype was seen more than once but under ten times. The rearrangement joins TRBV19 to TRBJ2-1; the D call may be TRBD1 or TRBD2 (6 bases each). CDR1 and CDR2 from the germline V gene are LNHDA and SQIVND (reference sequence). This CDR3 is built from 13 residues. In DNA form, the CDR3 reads TGTGCTACAAGGGGGGTTGGGGACAATGAGCAGTTCTTC. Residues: CATRGVGDNEQFF.

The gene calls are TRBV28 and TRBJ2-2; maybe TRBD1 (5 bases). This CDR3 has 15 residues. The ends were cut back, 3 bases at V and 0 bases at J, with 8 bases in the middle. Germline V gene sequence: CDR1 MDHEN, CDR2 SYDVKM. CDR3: CASSLETANTGELFF. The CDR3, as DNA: TGTGCCAGCAGTTTGGAGACAGCGAACACCGGGGAGCTGTTTTTT.

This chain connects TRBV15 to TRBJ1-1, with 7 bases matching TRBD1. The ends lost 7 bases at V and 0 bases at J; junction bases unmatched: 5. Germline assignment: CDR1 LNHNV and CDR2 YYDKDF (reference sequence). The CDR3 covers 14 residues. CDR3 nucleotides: TGTGCCACCACCCCGACAGGGATGAACACTGAAGCTTTCTTT. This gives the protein CATTPTGMNTEAFF.

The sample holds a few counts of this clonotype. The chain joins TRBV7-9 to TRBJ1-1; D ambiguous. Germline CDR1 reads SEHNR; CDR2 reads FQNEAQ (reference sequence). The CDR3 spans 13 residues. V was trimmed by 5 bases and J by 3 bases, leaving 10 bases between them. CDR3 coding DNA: TGTGCCAGCAGCACGGGCTCCGACACTGAAGCTTTCTTT. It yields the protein CASSTGSDTEAFF.

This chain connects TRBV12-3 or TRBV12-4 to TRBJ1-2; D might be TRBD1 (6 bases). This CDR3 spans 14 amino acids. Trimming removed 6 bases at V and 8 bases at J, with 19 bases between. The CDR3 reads CASSFDRFDGGYTF. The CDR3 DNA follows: TGTGCCAGCAGCTTCGACAGGTTCGACGGCGGCTACACCTTC.

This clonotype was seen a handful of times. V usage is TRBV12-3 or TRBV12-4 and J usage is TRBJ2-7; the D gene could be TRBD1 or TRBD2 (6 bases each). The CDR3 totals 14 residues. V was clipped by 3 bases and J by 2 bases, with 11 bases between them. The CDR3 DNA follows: TGTGCCAGCAGTTTTGAGGGGGGCCCCTACGAGCAGTACTTC. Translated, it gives CASSFEGGPYEQYF.

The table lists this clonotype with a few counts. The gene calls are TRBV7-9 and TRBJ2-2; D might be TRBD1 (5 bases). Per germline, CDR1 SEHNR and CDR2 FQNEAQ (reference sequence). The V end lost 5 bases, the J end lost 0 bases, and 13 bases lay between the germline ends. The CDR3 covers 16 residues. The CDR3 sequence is CASSGVDSTNTGELFF. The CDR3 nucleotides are TGTGCCAGCAGCGGGGTTGACAGTACGAACACCGGGGAGCTGTTTTTT.

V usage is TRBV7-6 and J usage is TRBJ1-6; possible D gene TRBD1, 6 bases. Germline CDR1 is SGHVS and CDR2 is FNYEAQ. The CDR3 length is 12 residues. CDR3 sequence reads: CASGGLGSPLHF. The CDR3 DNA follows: TGTGCGAGCGGGGGGCTCGGTTCACCCCTCCACTTT. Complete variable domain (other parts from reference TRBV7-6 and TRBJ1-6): GAGVSQSPRYKVTKRGQDVALRCDPISGHVSLYWYRQALGQGPEFLTYFNYEAQQDKSGLPNDRFSAERPEGSISTLTIQRTEQRDSAMYRCASGGLGSPLHFGNGTRLTVT.

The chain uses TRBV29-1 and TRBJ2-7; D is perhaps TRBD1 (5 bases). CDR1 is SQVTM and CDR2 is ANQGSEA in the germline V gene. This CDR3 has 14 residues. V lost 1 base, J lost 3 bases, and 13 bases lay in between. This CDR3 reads CSVEGVDSHYEQYF. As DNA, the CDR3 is TGCAGCGTTGAAGGGGTTGACAGCCACTACGAGCAGTACTTC.

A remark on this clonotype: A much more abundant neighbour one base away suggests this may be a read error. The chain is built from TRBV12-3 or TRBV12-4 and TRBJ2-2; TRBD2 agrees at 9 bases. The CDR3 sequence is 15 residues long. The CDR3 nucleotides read TGTGCCAGCAGTGGGACTAGCTGGGACACCAGGGAGCTGTTTTTT. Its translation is CASSGTSWDTRELFF.